This TCR beta chain came from a study of cytomegalovirus exposure and HLA in healthy donors. The PCR employed 60 Vbeta primers together with 13 Jbeta primers. The table came from immunoSEQ multiplex PCR; TCRdb's copy has only in-frame clones and leaves some out. This sample has about 160,000 clones, with roughly 80% found just once. In this sample, this clone turned up once. A read error may account for a junction end that differs from germline. This CDR3 is 13 amino acids long. Germline V gene sequence: CDR1 MGHRA, CDR2 YSYEKL. Sequenced material: PBMCs. This chain joins TRBV4-1 and TRBJ1-2; D gene uncertain. This receptor was identified in a male donor in good health and CMV-seronegative. The DNA of the CDR3 is TGCGCCAGCAGCCAAGAGGGAGGGTATGGCTACCCCTTC. Encoded protein: CASSQEGGYGYPF.